Following are 15 T cell receptor beta chains from one sample sequenced in a study of beta chain features in type 1 diabetes. The study's findings and limits: TCRB CDR3s were moderately but significantly shorter in Type 1 diabetes patients in all four CD4+ subsets.

No antigen has been identified for these receptors. The entirety of the isolated RNA underwent reverse transcription, so expressed TCRB transcripts were sequenced. Assay: immunoSEQ multiplex PCR; the TCRdb copy retains only in-frame clones and omits some. The table shows approximately 140,000 clones, with 7% to 10% occurring only once. The sample comprised central memory CD4+ T cells from blood. The receptors here all came from a young man with type 1 diabetes.

This clone has a single count. The DNA of the CDR3 is TGTGCCAGCAGCTTGGGAGCTGGGGCGGGGGATACGCAGTATTTT. It yields the protein CASSLGAGAGDTQYF. The gene calls are TRBV5-4 and TRBJ2-3; maybe TRBD2 (6 bases). The germline gives CDR1 SGHNT, CDR2 YYREEE (reference sequence). V was trimmed by 0 bases and J by 6 bases, leaving 14 bases between them. This CDR3 comprises 15 residues.

The table lists this clone with a few counts. The chain carries TRBV7-3 and TRBJ1-2, with D tentatively TRBD1 (6 bases). The germline CDR1 and CDR2 sequences are SGHTA and FQGTGA. The CDR3 spans 14 residues. The germline V and J ends were trimmed by 2 bases and 3 bases, with 10 bases remaining between them. DNA of the CDR3: TGTGCCAGCAGCTTAGTGGCAGGGGACTATGGCTACACCTTC. As protein: CASSLVAGDYGYTF.

The chain is built from TRBV7-6 and TRBJ2-5, with D perhaps matching TRBD2 (5 bases). The V gene lost 7 bases and the J gene lost 4 bases, with 16 bases spanning the gap. This CDR3 region has 14 residues. Germline-derived CDR1 and CDR2 are SGHVS and FNYEAQ. The CDR3 reads CASTQRVGGETQYF. In nucleotides, the CDR3 is TGTGCCAGCACCCAGAGGGTTGGAGGAGAGACCCAGTACTTC. Full variable domain (remainder filled in from reference TRBV7-6 and TRBJ2-5): GAGVSQSPRYKVTKRGQDVALRCDPISGHVSLYWYRQALGQGPEFLTYFNYEAQQDKSGLPNDRFSAERPEGSISTLTIQRTEQRDSAMYRCASTQRVGGETQYFGPGTRLLVL.

This clone has only a few counts. V gene TRBV4-3 combines with J gene TRBJ1-2; D is unclear. V was cut by 0 bases and J by 5 bases, with 4 bases left in between. CDR3 length: 12 residues. Germline assignment: CDR1 LGHNA and CDR2 YSLEER. The CDR3, as DNA: TGCGCCAGCAGCCAAGAGAGATATGGCTACACCTTC. Protein product: CASSQERYGYTF.

There are a few counts of this clone. The chain couples TRBV4-3 to TRBJ1-3; D call uncertain. The V gene's germline CDR1 is LGHNA and CDR2 YSLEER. This CDR3 region has 15 residues. Trimming shortened V by 2 bases and J by 4 bases, and 12 bases separated the two germline ends. CDR3 in amino acids: CASSQTLGGGNTIYF. The CDR3 DNA reads TGCGCCAGCAGCCAAACACTCGGCGGAGGAAACACCATATATTTT.

This clone was found a few times. The V gene is TRBV10-3, the J gene TRBJ1-1; weak D call: TRBD1 (5 bases). In germline, CDR1 is ENHRY, CDR2 SYGVKD. Trimming removed 5 bases at V and 8 bases at J, with 15 bases between. The CDR3 is made up of 13 amino acids. CDR3 bases: TGTGCCATCAGTACCACGACAGCAAACGAAGCTTTCTTT. Translating it yields CAISTTTANEAFF.

The chain carries TRBV7-3 and TRBJ2-7; 8 positions match TRBD2. Germline trimming cut 1 base from V and 4 bases from J; bases unmatched to any gene: 3. Germline CDR1 and CDR2: SGHTA and FQGTGA. CDR3 length: 14 residues. CDR3 bases: TGTGCCAGCAGCTTAAGTAGCGGGGAGTACGAGCAGTACTTC. Protein product: CASSLSSGEYEQYF.

The V and J genes are TRBV18 and TRBJ1-1; no definite D call. Germline lookup yields CDR1 KGHSH and CDR2 LQKENI. This CDR3 contains 15 residues. V was trimmed by 2 bases and J by 1 base, leaving 11 bases between them. The CDR3, as DNA: TGTGCCAGCTCACCATCGAACGCGGGGAACACTGAAGCTTTCTTT. It is translated as CASSPSNAGNTEAFF.

This clone turned up a few times. CDR3 sequence: CAWSVMAGQETQYF. The CDR3 nucleotides are TGTGCCTGGAGTGTCATGGCAGGCCAAGAGACCCAGTACTTC. The chain is built from TRBV30 and TRBJ2-5; no definite D call. Trimming shortened V by 0 bases and J by 1 base, and 9 bases separated the two germline ends. The CDR3 loop spans 14 amino acids. CDR1 and CDR2 (germline): GTSNPN, SVGIG (reference sequence).

The chain uses TRBV6-1 and TRBJ1-5; maybe TRBD1 (6 bases). This CDR3 has 15 residues. Germline values: CDR1 MNHNS, CDR2 SASEGT. Trimming cost V 2 bases and J 5 bases, with 13 bases left between them. DNA of the CDR3: TGTGCCAGCAGTGAAATGAGGGCAGGGGATCAGCCCCAGCATTTT. Protein sequence: CASSEMRAGDQPQHF.

V is TRBV6-5 and J is TRBJ2-5; D may be TRBD1 (6 bases). Trimming pared 2 bases from V and 3 bases from J, leaving 13 bases between. Germline V lookup: CDR1 MNHEY, CDR2 SVGAGI. CDR3 size: 15 residues. CDR3 in amino acids: CASSYKGVPKETQYF. The CDR3 region has the DNA TGTGCCAGCAGTTACAAGGGGGTACCTAAAGAGACCCAGTACTTC.

This clone came up a few times. V is TRBV18 and J is TRBJ1-2, with D unclear. Germline CDR1 KGHSH, CDR2 LQKENI. The CDR3 contains 14 residues. The V end was cut by 3 bases, the J end by 4 bases, with 12 bases between. DNA for the CDR3: TGTGCCAGCTCACCCTCTCCCGACTTCTATGGCTACACCTTC. Translation: CASSPSPDFYGYTF.

This clone occurred a few times. This chain uses TRBV4-3 with TRBJ2-3, with 14 bases identical to TRBD2. The V gene end was trimmed by 1 base and the J gene end by 0 bases; junction bases not matched to a gene: 0. This CDR3 spans 17 amino acids. Germline V gene sequence: CDR1 LGHNA, CDR2 YSLEER. The CDR3 spells CASSQGLAGGSTDTQYF. DNA of the CDR3: TGCGCCAGCAGCCAAGGACTAGCGGGGGGGAGCACAGATACGCAGTATTTT.

This clone was observed a handful of times. The J gene is TRBJ1-6, the V gene TRBV11-2; TRBD1 might be the D (5 bases). Trimming cost V 5 bases and J 9 bases, with 20 bases left between them. CDR1 is SGHAT, CDR2 FQNNGV, per germline. This CDR3 has 16 amino acids. The CDR3 loop reads CASSPRSWGVGSPLHF. CDR3 bases: TGTGCCAGCAGCCCCCGGTCGTGGGGGGTGGGTTCACCCCTCCACTTT.

This clone was detected only a few times. The rearrangement joins TRBV18 to TRBJ1-1; no definite D call. The germline V gene encodes CDR1 KGHSH and CDR2 LQKENI. This CDR3 has 14 residues. V was trimmed by 3 bases and J by 0 bases, leaving 8 bases between them. CDR3 sequence reads: CASSPNNMNTEAFF. CDR3 nucleotide sequence: TGTGCCAGCTCACCCAATAACATGAACACTGAAGCTTTCTTT.